What follows are 12 T cell receptor beta chains derived from one specimen sequenced in a study of T-cell memory formation after mild COVID-19. TCRdb redid the calling of the 5' RACE reads with MiXCR, one entry per CDR3 protein. Among around 450,000 distinct CDR3 sequences, about 20% were seen once, and the ten largest hold approximately 8.4%. Sequencing input: PBMCs or a T cell subset sorted from them (not recorded which). These receptors originate from an adult woman who had mild COVID-19 (a few samples of this study predate the infection). Cell type and time point are not known.

DNA of the CDR3: TGTGCCACAAACCCCGTTGGGAGGGACTCTGGAAACACCATATATTTT. It is translated as CATNPVGRDSGNTIYF. The chain recombines TRBV10-3 with TRBJ1-3; D not certain. This CDR3 comprises 16 residues. Germline CDR1 ENHRY, CDR2 SYGVKD. V was cut by 10 bases and J by 0 bases, with 19 bases left in between.

This clonotype appeared a few times. The CDR3 loop is CSVKDEAVNIQYF. The CDR3 coding sequence is TGCAGCGTCAAGGACGAGGCGGTAAACATTCAGTACTTC. V and J are TRBV29-1 and TRBJ2-4; D uncertain. CDR1 and CDR2 from the germline V gene are SQVTM and ANQGSEA. The CDR3 contains 13 residues. With 6 bases removed from V and 6 bases from J, the gap between germline ends came to 15 bases.

This clonotype occurred a few times. The V and J genes are TRBV28 and TRBJ2-7; a weak D match, TRBD2 (6 bases). Germline CDR1 MDHEN, CDR2 SYDVKM. The V and J ends lost 4 bases and 2 bases respectively, with 15 bases between them. CDR3 length: 15 amino acids. Here the CDR3 reads CASSWGVAVTYEQYF. In DNA form, the CDR3 reads TGTGCCAGCAGTTGGGGGGTAGCCGTCACCTACGAGCAGTACTTC.

This clonotype was detected only a few times. V usage is TRBV7-9 and J usage is TRBJ2-5, with 8 bases matching TRBD2. From germline, CDR1 is SEHNR and CDR2 FQNEAQ (reference sequence). Trimming removed 1 base from V and 5 bases from J; junction bases left unmatched: 9. The CDR3 runs to 16 residues. CDR3 protein: CASSLGGAGVRETQYF. As DNA, the CDR3 is TGTGCCAGCAGCTTAGGCGGAGCGGGAGTCCGGGAGACCCAGTACTTC.

This clonotype has just a few counts. The chain is built from TRBV4-2 and TRBJ2-7; D possibly corresponds to TRBD2 (6 bases). This CDR3 contains 14 residues. Trimming took 0 bases from V and 2 from J, leaving 8 bases between them. Germline V gene sequence: CDR1 LGHNA, CDR2 YNFKEQ. For the CDR3, the DNA is TGTGCCAGCAGCCAAGAGGTAGCGGCCTACGAGCAGTACTTC. As protein: CASSQEVAAYEQYF.

CDR3 in amino acids: CSARDLNTGSNQPQHF. The CDR3 bases are TGCAGTGCTAGAGATCTAAATACAGGGAGCAATCAGCCCCAGCATTTT. V gene TRBV20-1 combines with J gene TRBJ1-5; tentatively, D is TRBD1 (6 bases). CDR3 length: 16 amino acids. The V gene lost 0 bases and the J gene lost 1 base, with 13 bases spanning the gap. Germline V gives CDR1 DFQATT, CDR2 SNEGSKA (reference sequence).

The chain links TRBV5-1 to TRBJ2-3; TRBD2 matches 7 bases. Germline values: CDR1 SGHRS, CDR2 YFSETQ. This CDR3 has 16 residues. V lost 1 base and J lost 0; bases outside the gene matches: 5. In nucleotides, the CDR3 is TGCGCCAGCAGCTTGAGACTAGCCTCTAGCACAGATACGCAGTATTTT. Amino acids: CASSLRLASSTDTQYF.

In its sample, this clonotype was seen many times. The rearrangement uses TRBV4-2 and TRBJ2-1; TRBD1 matches at 11 bases. This CDR3 region has 16 residues. V lost 0 bases to trimming and J lost 3 bases; unmatched junction nucleotides: 1. CDR1 is LGHNA and CDR2 is YNFKEQ in the germline V gene. CDR3 sequence: CASSQDGTGGYNEQFF. CDR3 DNA: TGTGCCAGCAGCCAAGATGGGACAGGGGGCTACAATGAGCAGTTCTTC.

This clonotype has just a few counts. This chain links TRBV9 with TRBJ2-3; 8 positions match TRBD1. Germline trimming cut 0 bases from V and 1 base from J; bases unmatched to any gene: 10. Germline CDR1 is SGDLS and CDR2 is YYNGEE. The CDR3 covers 18 residues. Here the CDR3 DNA reads TGTGCCAGCAGCGTAGGTCGGACAGGGTATTCTGGCACAGATACGCAGTATTTT. Encoded protein: CASSVGRTGYSGTDTQYF.

This chain connects TRBV24-1 to TRBJ2-1; TRBD2 aligns across 9 bases. Germline V gene data show CDR1 as KGHDR and CDR2 as SFDVKD. This CDR3 spans 19 amino acids. With 1 base clipped from V and 4 bases from J, the junction kept 13 bases outside the gene matches. This CDR3 reads CATSDFSRPGAGGYNEQFF. The CDR3 region has the DNA TGTGCCACCAGTGATTTTTCGAGGCCTGGAGCGGGGGGATACAATGAGCAGTTCTTC.

This clonotype was counted only a few times. The rearrangement joins TRBV3-1 to TRBJ2-7, with D perhaps TRBD2 (6 bases). V gave up 4 bases and J gave up 6 bases, with 13 bases separating them. CDR1 and CDR2 from the germline V gene are LGHDT and YNNKEL (reference sequence). This CDR3 has 13 residues. The CDR3 DNA sequence: TGTGCCAGCAGCCTCAACCGGGACTTCGAGCAGTACTTC. Encoded protein: CASSLNRDFEQYF.

This clonotype has more than one count but fewer than ten. The CDR3 region has the DNA TGTGCCAGCTCACCACCGTCCCATCGGGAGACCCAGTACTTC. Protein: CASSPPSHRETQYF. This chain links TRBV18 with TRBJ2-5; D unresolved. Looked up from germline, CDR1 is KGHSH and CDR2 is LQKENI. Trimming shortened V by 0 bases and J by 5 bases, and 10 bases separated the two germline ends. This CDR3 is 14 amino acids long.